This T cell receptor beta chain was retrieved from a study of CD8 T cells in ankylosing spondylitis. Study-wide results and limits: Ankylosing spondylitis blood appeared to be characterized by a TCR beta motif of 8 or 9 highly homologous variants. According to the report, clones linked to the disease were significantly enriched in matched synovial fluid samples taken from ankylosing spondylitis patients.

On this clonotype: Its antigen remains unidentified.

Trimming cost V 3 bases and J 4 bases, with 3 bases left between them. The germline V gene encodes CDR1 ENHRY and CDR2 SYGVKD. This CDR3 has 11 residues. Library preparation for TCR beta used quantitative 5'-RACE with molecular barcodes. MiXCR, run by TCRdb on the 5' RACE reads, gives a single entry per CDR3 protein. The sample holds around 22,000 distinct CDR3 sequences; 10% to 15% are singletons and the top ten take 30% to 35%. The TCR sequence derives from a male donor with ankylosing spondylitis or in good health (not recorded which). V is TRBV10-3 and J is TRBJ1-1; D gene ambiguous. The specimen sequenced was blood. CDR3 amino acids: CAISDLTEAFF. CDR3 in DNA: TGTGCCATCAGTGACCTCACTGAAGCTTTCTTT.